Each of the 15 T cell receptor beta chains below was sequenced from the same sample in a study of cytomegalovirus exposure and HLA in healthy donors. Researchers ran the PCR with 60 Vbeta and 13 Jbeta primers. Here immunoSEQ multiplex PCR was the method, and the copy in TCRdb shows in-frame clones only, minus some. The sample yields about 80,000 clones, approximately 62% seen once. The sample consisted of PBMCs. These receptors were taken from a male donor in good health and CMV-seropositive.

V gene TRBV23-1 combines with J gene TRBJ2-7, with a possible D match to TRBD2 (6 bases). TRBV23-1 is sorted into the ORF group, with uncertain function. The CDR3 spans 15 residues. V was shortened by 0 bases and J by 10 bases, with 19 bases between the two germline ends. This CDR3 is CASSQSGTDPTCQYF. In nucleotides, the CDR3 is TGCGCCAGCAGTCAATCGGGGACTGACCCTACGTGCCAGTACTTC.

CDR3 nucleotide sequence: TGTGCCAGCAGCACGCCGGGGGGCCAGGAGGAGACCCAGTACTTC. This encodes CASSTPGGQEETQYF. The rearrangement uses TRBV28 and TRBJ2-5, with D maybe TRBD2 (7 bases). CDR1 is MDHEN and CDR2 is SYDVKM in the germline V gene. CDR3 length: 15 residues. V was clipped by 6 bases and J by 5 bases, with 19 bases between them.

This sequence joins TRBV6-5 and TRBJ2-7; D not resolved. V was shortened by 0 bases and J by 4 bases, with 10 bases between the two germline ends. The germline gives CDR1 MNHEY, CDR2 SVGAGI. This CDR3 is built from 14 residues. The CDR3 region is CASSYSSNGYEQYF. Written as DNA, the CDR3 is TGTGCCAGCAGTTACTCGAGCAACGGGTACGAGCAGTACTTC.

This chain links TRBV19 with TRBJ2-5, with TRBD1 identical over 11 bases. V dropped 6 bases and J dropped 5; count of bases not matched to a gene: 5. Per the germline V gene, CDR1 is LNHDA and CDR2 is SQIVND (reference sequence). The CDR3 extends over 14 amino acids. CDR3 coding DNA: TGTGCCAGTAGAAGGACAGGGGGCGCGGAGACCCAGTACTTC. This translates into CASRRTGGAETQYF.

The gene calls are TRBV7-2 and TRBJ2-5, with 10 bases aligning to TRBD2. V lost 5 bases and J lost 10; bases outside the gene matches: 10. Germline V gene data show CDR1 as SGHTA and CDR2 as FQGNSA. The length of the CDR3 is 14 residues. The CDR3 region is CASSPWTSGGDQYF. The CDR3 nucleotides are TGTGCCAGCAGCCCCTGGACCAGCGGGGGGGACCAGTACTTC.

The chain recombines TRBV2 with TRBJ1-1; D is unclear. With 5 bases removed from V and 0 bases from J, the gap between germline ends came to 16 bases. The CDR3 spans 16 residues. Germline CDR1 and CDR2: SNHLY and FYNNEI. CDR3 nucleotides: TGTGCCAGCAGTTTAGAAGAGGGTCAGATGAACACTGAAGCTTTCTTT. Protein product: CASSLEEGQMNTEAFF.

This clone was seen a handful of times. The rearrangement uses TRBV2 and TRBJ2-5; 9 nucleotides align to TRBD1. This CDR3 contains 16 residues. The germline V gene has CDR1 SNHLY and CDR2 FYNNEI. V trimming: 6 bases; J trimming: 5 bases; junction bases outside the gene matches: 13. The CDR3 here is CASSQGSGQGTETQYF. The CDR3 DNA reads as TGTGCCAGCAGCCAAGGGTCCGGACAGGGGACGGAGACCCAGTACTTC.

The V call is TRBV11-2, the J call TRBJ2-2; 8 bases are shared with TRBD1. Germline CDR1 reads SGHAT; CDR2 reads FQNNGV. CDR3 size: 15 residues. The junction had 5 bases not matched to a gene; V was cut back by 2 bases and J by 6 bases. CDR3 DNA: TGTGCCAGCAGCTTAACAGGGGGGTTCTCCGGGGAGCTGTTTTTT. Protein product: CASSLTGGFSGELFF.

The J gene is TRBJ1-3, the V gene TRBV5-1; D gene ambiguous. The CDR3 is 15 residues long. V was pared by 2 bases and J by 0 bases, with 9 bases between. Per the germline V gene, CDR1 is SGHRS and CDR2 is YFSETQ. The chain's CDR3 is CASSLLAGSGNTIYF. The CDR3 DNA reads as TGCGCCAGCAGCTTATTGGCAGGCTCTGGAAACACCATATATTTT.

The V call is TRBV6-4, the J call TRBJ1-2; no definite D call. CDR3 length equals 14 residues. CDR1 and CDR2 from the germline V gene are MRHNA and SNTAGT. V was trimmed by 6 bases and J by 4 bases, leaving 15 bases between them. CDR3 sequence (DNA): TGTGCCAGCAGCCCTAGAGGCGCGGGCTATGGCTACACCTTC. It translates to CASSPRGAGYGYTF.

CDR3 bases: TGTGCCAGCAGTTCCGACAGATACACTGAAGCTTTCTTT. Its protein product is CASSSDRYTEAFF. The chain links TRBV28 to TRBJ1-1; a possible D gene is TRBD1 (5 bases). This CDR3 contains 13 residues. Per the germline V gene, CDR1 is MDHEN and CDR2 is SYDVKM. Trimming shortened V by 4 bases and J by 3 bases, and 9 bases separated the two germline ends. Filled out from reference TRBV28 and TRBJ1-1, the complete variable domain reads DVKVTQSSRYLVKRTGEKVFLECVQDMDHENMFWYRQDPGLGLRLIYFSYDVKMKEKGDIPEGYSVSREKKERFSLILESASTNQTSMYLCASSSDRYTEAFFGQGTRLTVV.

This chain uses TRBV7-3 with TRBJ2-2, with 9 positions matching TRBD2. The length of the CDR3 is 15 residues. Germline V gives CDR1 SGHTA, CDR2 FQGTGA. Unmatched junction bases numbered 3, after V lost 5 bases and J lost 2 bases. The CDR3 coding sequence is TGTGCCAGCAGCCGCGGGGGGGCCAACACCGGGGAGCTGTTTTTT. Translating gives CASSRGGANTGELFF.

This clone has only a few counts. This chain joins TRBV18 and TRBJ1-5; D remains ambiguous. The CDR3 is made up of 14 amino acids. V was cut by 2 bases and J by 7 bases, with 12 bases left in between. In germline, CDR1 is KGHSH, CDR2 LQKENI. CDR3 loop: CASSPEMGAQPQHF. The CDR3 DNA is TGTGCCAGCTCACCAGAAATGGGAGCCCAGCCCCAGCATTTT.

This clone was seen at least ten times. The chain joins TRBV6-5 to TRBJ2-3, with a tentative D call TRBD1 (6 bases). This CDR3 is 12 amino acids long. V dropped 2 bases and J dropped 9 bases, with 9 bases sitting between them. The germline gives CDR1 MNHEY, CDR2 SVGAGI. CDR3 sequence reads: CASSYPRGTQYF. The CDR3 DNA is TGTGCCAGCAGTTACCCCAGGGGAACGCAGTATTTT.

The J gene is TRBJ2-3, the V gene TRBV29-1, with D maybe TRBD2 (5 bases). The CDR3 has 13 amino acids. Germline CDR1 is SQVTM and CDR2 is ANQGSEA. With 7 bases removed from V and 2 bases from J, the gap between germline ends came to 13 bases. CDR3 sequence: CSAWRTFTDTQYF. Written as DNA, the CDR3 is TGCAGCGCCTGGCGGACTTTCACAGATACGCAGTATTTT.